The 4 T cell receptor beta chains below were found in one sample sequenced in a study of technical replicates of blood from several donors. Libraries were prepared by immunoSEQ multiplex PCR; TCRdb keeps only in-frame clonotypes and omits some of them. The sample includes more than 45,000 clones, 90% to 95% of them seen just once. The specimen sequenced was PBMCs. The receptors derive from a human donor in good health. Some clones in this sample may be carry-over from other donors' samples.

The chain combines TRBV15 with TRBJ2-2; D remains unclear. Germline CDR1 reads LNHNV; CDR2 reads YYDKDF (reference sequence). CDR3 length: 12 residues. V lost 5 bases and J 1 base, leaving 2 bases between the germline ends. The CDR3 loop is CATSQNTGELFF. The CDR3 nucleotides are TGTGCCACCAGCCAGAACACCGGGGAGCTGTTTTTT.

The gene calls are TRBV5-1 and TRBJ2-7, with TRBD2 matching 14 bases. Germline V gene data show CDR1 as SGHRS and CDR2 as YFSETQ. V dropped 4 bases and J dropped 6; count of bases not matched to a gene: 18. The CDR3 consists of 19 residues. CDR3 coding DNA: TGCGCCAGCAGCCCCCGCTCGGGGGGTTGGGGACTAGCGGGAGCCGAGCAGTACTTC. Encoded protein: CASSPRSGGWGLAGAEQYF.

The rearrangement links TRBV6-6 to TRBJ2-7, with TRBD2 as a possible D gene (6 bases). CDR3 length: 14 residues. Looked up from germline, CDR1 is MNHNY and CDR2 is SVGAGI (reference sequence). V dropped 5 bases and J dropped 6 bases, with 17 bases sitting between them. The CDR3 DNA follows: TGTGCCAGCAGTCTCCCGACTAGGACGGGCGAGCAGTACTTC. Translating it yields CASSLPTRTGEQYF.

This chain joins TRBV5-1 and TRBJ2-7; 7 positions match TRBD1. The V gene's germline CDR1 is SGHRS and CDR2 YFSETQ. The length of the CDR3 is 14 residues. Losses at the gene ends were 0 bases for V and 3 bases for J; bases not matched to a gene: 3. CDR3 nucleotide sequence: TGCGCCAGCAGCTTGGGGGGACAGAACTACGAGCAGTACTTC. Its protein product is CASSLGGQNYEQYF.